The present T cell receptor (beta chain) was sequenced within a study of Ad26.COV2.S vaccination and SARS-CoV-2 variants. Study context: Intramuscularly, Ad26.COV2.S was given either once or twice, 56 days apart. Study outcomes and limitations: A substantial breadth of spike-specific CD8+ and CD4+ T cell responses after vaccination has been reported. The analyses of TCR breadth and depth may have understated the size of total T cell responses.

Sequenced by immunoSEQ multiplex PCR; TCRdb stores in-frame clones only, minus some. This sample has 400,000 to 450,000 clones, with about 93% found just once. Treatment indicated: 15 to 20 received Ad26.COV2.S at low or high dose, single or two shots; roughly five received placebo; per-sample allocation not given. On day 63 after the first injection, vaccine and placebo recipients gave samples. In regard to this clone: Its antigen is as yet unknown.

The germline gives CDR1 SEHNR, CDR2 FQNEAQ (reference sequence). There are 12 residues in the CDR3. Deletions cut 2 bases from V and 3 bases from J, with 4 bases between. The source was peripheral blood, collected in a trial of Ad26.COV2.S vaccine versus placebo. The genes are TRBV7-9 and TRBJ1-1; D not resolved. The clonotype comes from a person between 18 and 65 years old who received the Ad26.COV2.S COVID-19 vaccine or a placebo. CDR3 sequence: CASSLKDTEAFF. In DNA form, the CDR3 reads TGTGCCAGCAGCTTAAAAGACACTGAAGCTTTCTTT.